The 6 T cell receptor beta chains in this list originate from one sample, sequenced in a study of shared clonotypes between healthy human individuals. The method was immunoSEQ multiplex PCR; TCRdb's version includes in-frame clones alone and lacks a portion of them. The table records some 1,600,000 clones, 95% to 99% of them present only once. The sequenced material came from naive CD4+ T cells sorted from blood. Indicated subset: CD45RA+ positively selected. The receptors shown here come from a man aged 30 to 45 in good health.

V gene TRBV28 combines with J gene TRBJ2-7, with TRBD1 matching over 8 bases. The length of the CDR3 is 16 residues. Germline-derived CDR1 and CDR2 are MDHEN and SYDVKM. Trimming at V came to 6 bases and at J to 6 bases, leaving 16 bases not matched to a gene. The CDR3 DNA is TGTGCCAGCAGCCGTGGAGGGGCAGGGGGCCCCTCCGAGCAGTACTTC. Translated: CASSRGGAGGPSEQYF.

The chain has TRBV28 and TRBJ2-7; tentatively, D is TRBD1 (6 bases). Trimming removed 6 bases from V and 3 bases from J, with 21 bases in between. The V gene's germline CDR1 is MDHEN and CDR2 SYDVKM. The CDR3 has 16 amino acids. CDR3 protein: CASRTGGLATSYEQYF. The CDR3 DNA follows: TGTGCCAGCAGGACAGGAGGTTTGGCTACCAGCTACGAGCAGTACTTC.

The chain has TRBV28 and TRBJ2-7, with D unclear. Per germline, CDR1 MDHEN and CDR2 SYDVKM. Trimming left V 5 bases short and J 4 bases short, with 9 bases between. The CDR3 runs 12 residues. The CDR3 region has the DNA TGTGCCAGCAGTAAGGACCGTTACGAGCAGTACTTC. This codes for CASSKDRYEQYF.

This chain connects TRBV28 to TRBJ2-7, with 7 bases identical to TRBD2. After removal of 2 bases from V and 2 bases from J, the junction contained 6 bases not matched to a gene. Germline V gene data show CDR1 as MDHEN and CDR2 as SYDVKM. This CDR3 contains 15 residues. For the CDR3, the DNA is TGTGCCAGCAGTTTAGGCGGGAGTACTCCCTACGAGCAGTACTTC. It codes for CASSLGGSTPYEQYF.

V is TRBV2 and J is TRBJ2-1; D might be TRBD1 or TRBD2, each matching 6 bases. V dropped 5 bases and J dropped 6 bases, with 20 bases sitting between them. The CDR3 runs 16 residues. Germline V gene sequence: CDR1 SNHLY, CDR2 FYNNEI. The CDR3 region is CASSRDSGQGSNEQFF. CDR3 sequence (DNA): TGTGCCAGCAGTCGTGATAGCGGCCAGGGGTCCAATGAGCAGTTCTTC. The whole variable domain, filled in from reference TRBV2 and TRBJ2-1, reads EPEVTQTPSHQVTQMGQEVILRCVPISNHLYFYWYRQILGQKVEFLVSFYNNEISEKSEIFDDQFSVERPDGSNFTLKIRSTKLEDSAMYFCASSRDSGQGSNEQFFGPGTRLTVL.

In DNA form, the CDR3 reads TGTGCCAGCAGCCCCTATGGACAGGTAGAGAGGAGCTCCTACGAGCAGTACTTC. Its translation is CASSPYGQVERSSYEQYF. This chain uses TRBV7-9 with TRBJ2-7, with 7 positions matching TRBD1. The V segment lost 5 bases and the J segment 0 bases; nucleotides outside the gene matches: 16. Germline V gene sequence: CDR1 SEHNR, CDR2 FQNEAQ (reference sequence). CDR3 length: 18 amino acids.